Each of the 11 T cell receptor beta chains below was sequenced from the same sample in a study of blood T cell repertoires in COVID-19. Generated by immunoSEQ multiplex PCR, the TCRdb table keeps only in-frame clones and is missing some. The repertoire has about 270,000 clones, around 86% of them found once; the top ten carry over 2%. Sequencing was done on a sample of PBMCs or T cells enriched from blood (not recorded which). All receptors come from a woman aged 18-30 years who had recovered from COVID-19.

The chain combines TRBV28 with TRBJ2-7, with D uncertain. V was cut by 6 bases and J by 2 bases, with 14 bases left in between. The V gene's germline CDR1 is MDHEN and CDR2 SYDVKM. This CDR3 has 14 amino acids. The DNA of the CDR3 is TGTGCCAGCAGCCCGTCCCAGGTGGCCTACGAGCAGTACTTC. Its protein product is CASSPSQVAYEQYF.

This rearrangement joins TRBV7-6 to TRBJ1-2; no reliable D call. This CDR3 comprises 15 residues. Trimming removed 5 bases from V and 0 bases from J, with 13 bases in between. From germline, CDR1 is SGHVS and CDR2 FNYEAQ. The CDR3 region has the DNA TGTGCCAGCAGCGAAAACAGCAATACTAACTATGGCTACACCTTC. This translates into CASSENSNTNYGYTF.

This clone was observed a handful of times. This chain connects TRBV2 to TRBJ2-7, with D possibly matching TRBD1 (6 bases). The CDR3 runs to 13 residues. Per germline, CDR1 SNHLY and CDR2 FYNNEI. Trimming cost V 7 bases and J 7 bases, with 17 bases left between them. This CDR3 is CASTHQGLSEQYF. The CDR3 DNA is TGTGCCAGCACACACCAGGGGTTGAGTGAGCAGTACTTC.

The chain recombines TRBV27 with TRBJ1-1; TRBD1 might be the D (5 bases). Trimming cost V 5 bases and J 3 bases, with 13 bases left between them. Germline assignment: CDR1 MNHEY and CDR2 SMNVEV (reference sequence). This CDR3 region has 14 residues. CDR3 sequence: CASSPGLSDTEAFF. CDR3 DNA sequence: TGTGCCAGCAGTCCAGGGTTGAGCGACACTGAAGCTTTCTTT.

Only one count was recorded for this clone. The J gene is TRBJ2-7, the V gene TRBV12-3 or TRBV12-4; no clear D. CDR3 size: 13 residues. The V gene lost 6 bases and the J gene lost 7 bases, with 16 bases spanning the gap. The CDR3 bases are TGTGCCAGCAGCGATAAGGAAACGGGTGAGCAGTACTTC. As protein: CASSDKETGEQYF.

This sequence joins TRBV4-2 and TRBJ1-5; D is undetermined. CDR1 is LGHNA and CDR2 is YNFKEQ in the germline V gene. V was cut by 1 base and J by 6 bases, with 10 bases left in between. This CDR3 comprises 14 residues. As DNA, the CDR3 is TGTGCCAGCAGCCAAGGTCGGGTCGGTCAGCCCCAGCATTTT. This translates into CASSQGRVGQPQHF.

The V gene is TRBV30, the J gene TRBJ2-5; D perhaps matches TRBD1 (5 bases). CDR3 length equals 14 residues. The germline gives CDR1 GTSNPN, CDR2 SVGIG (reference sequence). V gave up 3 bases and J gave up 2 bases, with 13 bases separating them. CDR3 DNA: TGTGCCTGGAGCGCGGACAATTTACAAGAGACCCAGTACTTC. Its translation is CAWSADNLQETQYF.

The rearrangement uses TRBV25-1 and TRBJ2-6; D remains unclear. Per the germline V gene, CDR1 is MGHDK and CDR2 is SYGVNS. The ends were cut back, 0 bases at V and 0 bases at J, with 9 bases in the middle. This CDR3 comprises 17 residues. CDR3 amino acids: CASSEYEENSGANVLTF. In nucleotides, the CDR3 is TGTGCCAGCAGTGAATATGAGGAGAACTCTGGGGCCAACGTCCTGACTTTC.

V usage is TRBV11-2 and J usage is TRBJ2-3, with unresolved D. The CDR3 extends over 14 amino acids. Germline CDR1 reads SGHAT; CDR2 reads FQNNGV. Trimming pared 5 bases from V and 4 bases from J, leaving 13 bases between. As DNA, the CDR3 is TGTGCCAGCAGCGTCGAGTTCGTCTCAGATACGCAGTATTTT. Residues: CASSVEFVSDTQYF.

The chain couples TRBV10-3 to TRBJ2-5, with 7 bases aligning to TRBD2. Germline V gene sequence: CDR1 ENHRY, CDR2 SYGVKD. This CDR3 is built from 13 residues. V lost 10 bases and J lost 5; bases outside the gene matches: 10. The CDR3 DNA reads as TGTGCCACCCTTCCGGGACTATCGGAGACCCAGTACTTC. Its translation: CATLPGLSETQYF.

The rearrangement joins TRBV5-1 to TRBJ1-6; D is unclear. Germline V gene sequence: CDR1 SGHRS, CDR2 YFSETQ. The CDR3 runs to 13 residues. V lost 6 bases to trimming and J lost 8 bases, with 12 bases between them. CDR3 in DNA: TGCGCCAGCACGTTATCCGGGGATTCACCCCTCCACTTT. It yields the protein CASTLSGDSPLHF.